The rows below give T cell receptor beta chains drawn from one sample of a study of Tregs in tolerant kidney transplant recipients. The data were produced by immunoSEQ multiplex PCR, yet TCRdb's version contains in-frame clones alone and is incomplete. The table shows about 55,000 clones, with roughly nine tenths occurring only once. Sequenced here: CD8+ T cells from blood (PBMCs), sampled 24 months after the transplant. The receptor set was obtained from a human patient who received a combined kidney and bone marrow transplant. A subset of T cells may come from the graft donor. The CDR3 runs from the conserved cysteine through the conserved F or W. D genes are given only for firm matches. Where a row states a size, it is once, few, many or the class of an expanded clone; other rows omit it.

J | size | D | V | DNA | CDR3
TRBJ1-1 | NA | NA | TRBV5-1 | TGCGCCAGCAGCTTGGTGGCAGGGCGGGGGTGGACTGAAGCTTTCTTT | CASSLVAGRGWTEAFF
TRBJ1-3 | few | TRBD1 | TRBV5-6 | TGTGCCAGCAGTTTCGGACAGGGGGCATACACCATATATTTT | CASSFGQGAYTIYF
TRBJ2-2 | NA | NA | TRBV7-7 | TGTGCCAGCAGCTCCGGGGCGGGGGCCACCGGGGAGCTGTTTTTT | CASSSGAGATGELFF
TRBJ2-1 | NA | TRBD2 | TRBV7-8 | TGTGCCAGCAGCGACGGCGGGAGTTACAATGAGCAGTTCTTC | CASSDGGSYNEQFF
TRBJ2-7 | few | NA | TRBV6-6 | TGTGCCAGCAGTTACTCGGACGGGAGAAAATACGAGCAGTACTTC | CASSYSDGRKYEQYF
TRBJ2-7 | NA | TRBD1 | TRBV27 | TGTGCCAGCAGTAGGGACAGGGCCGAGCAGTACTTC | CASSRDRAEQYF
TRBJ1-2 | NA | TRBD1 | TRBV4-1 | TGCGCCAGCAGCCAAGACCCGACGGGGGACAGGGGCGGTGGCTACACCTTC | CASSQDPTGDRGGGYTF
TRBJ2-7 | NA | NA | TRBV5-4 | TGTGCCAGCAGCTGGGGCCACAACGTCTACGAGCAGTACTTC | CASSWGHNVYEQYF
TRBJ2-7 | NA | NA | TRBV27 | TGTGCCAGCAGTTTCGCCCCACCCAGGGAGCAGTACTTC | CASSFAPPREQYF
TRBJ1-5 | medium-sized | NA | TRBV7-9 | TGTGCCAGCAGCTTAGCAGCCTATGGAGAGAGTCAGCCCCAGCATTTT | CASSLAAYGESQPQHF
TRBJ2-7 | NA | TRBD1 | TRBV4-1 | TGCGCCAGCAGCCAAGGACAGGGGGCCTACGAGCAGTACTTC | CASSQGQGAYEQYF
TRBJ1-5 | few | NA | TRBV4-2 | TGTGCCAGCAGCCCTCGACAGCCAAATCAGCCCCAGCATTTT | CASSPRQPNQPQHF
TRBJ1-3 | NA | NA | TRBV11-2 | TGTGCCAGCAGCTTAGTAGGAGGGAGTGGAAACACCATATATTTT | CASSLVGGSGNTIYF
TRBJ2-7 | NA | TRBD2 | TRBV4-2 | TGTGCCAGCAGCTCCGGGACTAACTCCTACGAGCAGTACTTC | CASSSGTNSYEQYF
TRBJ2-1 | once | TRBD1 | TRBV4-1 | TGCGCCAGCAGCCAAGTCCTTGGGACAGTTCCCTACAATGAGCAGTTCTTC | CASSQVLGTVPYNEQFF
TRBJ1-4 | NA | NA | TRBV28 | TGTGCCAGCAACGCCCCGTCGACATTGCTGTTTTTT | CASNAPSTLLFF
TRBJ1-1 | NA | TRBD1 | TRBV27 | TGTGCCAGCAGTTTAAGGGGACAGGGGACCACTGAAGCTTTCTTT | CASSLRGQGTTEAFF
TRBJ1-5 | NA | NA | TRBV7-2 | TGTGCCAGCAGCGGGGGGTCGGTTAGCAATCAGCCCCAGCATTTT | CASSGGSVSNQPQHF
TRBJ1-1 | NA | TRBD1 | TRBV19 | TGTGCCAGTACCTGGGGAACAGGGACAGTCGGGAACACTGAAGCTTTCTTT | CASTWGTGTVGNTEAFF
TRBJ2-7 | NA | TRBD2 | TRBV19 | TGTGCCAGTAGTCCTTGGGCGGGAGGGTTCGAGCAGTACTTC | CASSPWAGGFEQYF
TRBJ2-7 | NA | TRBD2 | TRBV18 | TGTGCCAGCTCACGACTAGCGGGGGACTACGAGCAGTACTTC | CASSRLAGDYEQYF
TRBJ2-3 | NA | TRBD2 | TRBV5-8 | TGTGCCAGCAGCTTTGGTATAGCGGGGGCGGATACGCAGTATTTT | CASSFGIAGADTQYF
TRBJ2-1 | NA | TRBD2 | TRBV11-3 | TGTGCCAGCAGTCAAAAGCGGGAGGGGCGGTTCGAGCAGTTCTTC | CASSQKREGRFEQFF
TRBJ2-1 | NA | NA | TRBV5-4 | TGTGCCAGCAGCTTTTATTTTCGGGGTGGTGAGCAGTTCTTC | CASSFYFRGGEQFF
TRBJ1-1 | NA | NA | TRBV9 | TGTGCCAGCAGCGTAGGGGAGGGGAACACTGAAGCTTTCTTT | CASSVGEGNTEAFF
TRBJ2-3 | NA | TRBD2 | TRBV9 | TGTGCCAGCAGCGTCGCTAGCGGGGGGGTTTTAGATACGCAGTATTTT | CASSVASGGVLDTQYF
TRBJ2-7 | NA | NA | TRBV12-5 | TGTGCTAGTTGGCTCCCCTACGAGCAGTACTTC | CASWLPYEQYF
TRBJ2-3 | once | TRBD2 | TRBV7-9 | TGTGCCAGCAGCTTAGACATGACTAGCGCTAGTACAGATACGCAGTATTTT | CASSLDMTSASTDTQYF
TRBJ2-7 | NA | TRBD1 | TRBV10-3 | TGTGCCATCAGTGACGTCTTGGGACAGGGGGCAAAAGAGCAGTACTTC | CAISDVLGQGAKEQYF
TRBJ2-1 | NA | TRBD1 | TRBV5-1 | TGCGCCAGCAGCTTGGAAGGGGGCTGGCAGTTCTTC | CASSLEGGWQFF
TRBJ1-6 | NA | TRBD1 | TRBV15 | TGTGCCACCAGCAGAGGATCTAGTCCTTGGGACAGGGGCTATAATTCCCCCCTCCACTTT | CATSRGSSPWDRGYNSPLHF
TRBJ1-5 | NA | NA | TRBV19 | TGTGCCAGTAGCATCGGACGGGACAATCAGCCCCAGCATTTT | CASSIGRDNQPQHF
TRBJ2-5 | NA | NA | TRBV7-2 | TGTGCCAGCAGCTTAGTATCAGGGACTTCCGAGACCCAGTACTTC | CASSLVSGTSETQYF